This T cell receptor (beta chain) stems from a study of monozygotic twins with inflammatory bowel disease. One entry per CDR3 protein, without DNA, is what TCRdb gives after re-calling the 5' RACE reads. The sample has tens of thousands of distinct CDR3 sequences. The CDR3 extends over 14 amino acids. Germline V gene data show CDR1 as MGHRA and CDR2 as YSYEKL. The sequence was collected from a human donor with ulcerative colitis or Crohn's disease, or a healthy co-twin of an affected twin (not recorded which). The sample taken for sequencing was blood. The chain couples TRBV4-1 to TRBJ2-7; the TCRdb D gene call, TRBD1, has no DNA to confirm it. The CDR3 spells CASSQIGGSYEQYF.